Listed below are T cell receptor beta chains from one sample, sequenced in a study of cytomegalovirus exposure and HLA in healthy donors. Method: immunoSEQ multiplex PCR; TCRdb's copy keeps in-frame clones and lacks some. This sample has approximately 170,000 clones, with 85% found just once. Sequenced input: PBMCs. These receptors all come from a boy younger than 10 in good health and CMV-seronegative. The CDR3 runs from the conserved cysteine through the conserved F or W. D genes are given only for firm matches. The size field is filled for only some rows; it gives once, few, many or a size class.

clone size,D gene,V gene,J gene,CDR3 DNA,CDR3 protein
NA,TRBD1,TRBV6-4,TRBJ2-3,TGTGCCAGCGGCCGGACAGGGCACGGGCAGTATTTT,CASGRTGHGQYF
NA,NA,TRBV5-8,TRBJ1-5,TGTGCCAGCAGCTTGGGGTCCGGGGAGGTCAGCCAGCCCCAGCATTTT,CASSLGSGEVSQPQHF
NA,NA,TRBV10-1,TRBJ2-7,TGCGCCAGCACCACCAGCGGGGAGCAGTACTTC,CASTTSGEQYF
NA,NA,TRBV9,TRBJ2-3,TGTGCCAGCAGCGAGCGAACTTCAGATACGCAGTATTTT,CASSERTSDTQYF
few,NA,TRBV4-1,TRBJ2-3,TGCGCCAGCAGCCAAGAGACAGAATATTCCACAGATACGCAGTATTTT,CASSQETEYSTDTQYF
few,NA,TRBV6-5,TRBJ1-1,TGTGCCAGCAGTCAGGGGAAGAACACTGAAGCTTTCTTT,CASSQGKNTEAFF
few,TRBD1,TRBV18,TRBJ1-1,TGTGCCAGCTCACCTCTCGAACGACAGGGGTTTGCGAACACTGAAGCTTTCTTT,CASSPLERQGFANTEAFF
NA,TRBD1,TRBV11-2,TRBJ1-5,TGTGCCAGCAGTTCTGACAGGGACCAGCCCCAGCATTTT,CASSSDRDQPQHF
NA,TRBD1,TRBV6-1,TRBJ2-7,TGTGCCAGCAGTGCCGGGGACAGCTACGAGCAGTACTTC,CASSAGDSYEQYF
NA,NA,TRBV19,TRBJ1-4,TGTGCCAGTAGTATACGGGACACCGGGGATGAAAAACTGTTTTTT,CASSIRDTGDEKLFF
NA,NA,TRBV11-2,TRBJ1-2,TGTGCCAGCAGCTTACAACCGGGAGTTAACTATGGCTACACCTTC,CASSLQPGVNYGYTF
once,NA,TRBV28,TRBJ1-1,TGTGCCAGCAGTTTAGGCTCTGAAGCTTTCTTT,CASSLGSEAFF
NA,TRBD1,TRBV5-1,TRBJ1-3,TGCGCCAGCAGTTCGACCGGGACAGGGCTCCCCACTGGAAACACCATATATTTT,CASSSTGTGLPTGNTIYF
NA,TRBD1,TRBV5-6,TRBJ2-1,TGTGCCAGCAGCAGGACAGGCCATAACAATGAGCAGTTCTTC,CASSRTGHNNEQFF
NA,TRBD1,TRBV14,TRBJ2-1,TGTGCCAGCAGCCATTTCCGGGACAGGGGGTTCGGTGAGCAGTTCTTC,CASSHFRDRGFGEQFF
NA,TRBD2,TRBV4-1,TRBJ2-5,TGCGCCAGCAGCCAAGGTACAACTCGGGGACTAGCGAGTTGGGAGGAGACCCAGTACTTC,CASSQGTTRGLASWEETQYF
NA,TRBD2,TRBV5-6,TRBJ2-1,TGTGCCAGCAGCTTAACTGCGGGGGAAGACGAGCAGTTCTTC,CASSLTAGEDEQFF
NA,NA,TRBV5-4,TRBJ2-3,TGTGCCAGCAGCTTGGAGTGGGCGAGCACAGATACGCAGTATTTT,CASSLEWASTDTQYF
NA,TRBD1,TRBV28,TRBJ2-7,TGTGCCAGCAGTTTAGGGACAGGGGCAGGGGAGCAGTACTTC,CASSLGTGAGEQYF
NA,NA,TRBV7-6,TRBJ2-1,TGTGCCAGCAGCCCGGACCCGGGACTCCGATACAATGAGCAGTTCTTC,CASSPDPGLRYNEQFF
NA,TRBD1,TRBV4-1,TRBJ1-2,TGCGCCAGCAGCCGAACGGACAGGGCAGAGGGTGGCTACACCTTC,CASSRTDRAEGGYTF
NA,TRBD2,TRBV15,TRBJ2-3,TGTGCCACCAGCAGAGACTCGGGGGGGCCAGATACGCAGTATTTT,CATSRDSGGPDTQYF
NA,TRBD1,TRBV6-4,TRBJ2-1,TGTGCCAGCAGTGAGCGAGGACAGGAGCCGGTGGATGAGCAGTTCTTC,CASSERGQEPVDEQFF
NA,NA,TRBV11-3,TRBJ2-7,TGTGCCAGCAGCTCAGTATCCTACGAGCAGTACTTC,CASSSVSYEQYF